These 25 T cell receptor beta chains were sequenced from one sample in a study of blood T cell repertoires in COVID-19. Measured with immunoSEQ multiplex PCR; TCRdb has only the in-frame clones, and not every one. The sample consists of 55,000 to 75,000 clones, 70% to 90% of them appearing once. The sequencing input was peripheral blood. The receptors shown here come from a human donor in a cohort sampled during active COVID-19.

V usage is TRBV19 and J usage is TRBJ1-1; a weak D match, TRBD1 (6 bases). Per germline, CDR1 LNHDA and CDR2 SQIVND (reference sequence). V was pared by 6 bases and J by 6 bases, with 17 bases between. The CDR3 has 14 amino acids. The CDR3 DNA sequence: TGTGCCAGTAGGAGTAGACAGGTTGTTTCTGAAGCTTTCTTT. Its translation: CASRSRQVVSEAFF.

The V and J genes are TRBV28 and TRBJ2-7; 8 nucleotides align to TRBD2. The CDR3 has 14 amino acids. CDR1 MDHEN and CDR2 SYDVKM come from the germline V gene. Trimming removed 3 bases from V and 10 bases from J; junction bases left unmatched: 11. The CDR3 DNA reads TGTGCCAGCAGTTTCCCCTTGGGCGGGGGGAGCCAGTACTTC. Protein: CASSFPLGGGSQYF.

In the case of this clone: This specimen includes other DNA sequences encoding the same CDR3. The chain couples TRBV4-2 to TRBJ2-5, with TRBD2 as a possible D gene (5 bases). This CDR3 region has 13 residues. Germline V gene lookup returns CDR1 LGHNA and CDR2 YNFKEQ. V dropped 0 bases and J dropped 5 bases, with 7 bases sitting between them. CDR3 in amino acids: CASSQDRRETQYF. CDR3 in DNA: TGTGCCAGCAGCCAAGATAGGAGGGAGACCCAGTACTTC.

V is TRBV28 and J is TRBJ1-4; D is ambiguous. The germline V gene has CDR1 MDHEN and CDR2 SYDVKM. Trimming cost V 3 bases and J 3 bases, with 11 bases left between them. There are 15 residues in the CDR3. This CDR3 is CASSLDGRANEKLFF. CDR3 bases: TGTGCCAGCAGTTTGGATGGGCGAGCTAATGAAAAACTGTTTTTT.

The rearrangement links TRBV20-1 to TRBJ2-7; D gene ambiguous. V shed 5 bases and J shed 2 bases, with 7 bases lying between them. CDR1 and CDR2 from the germline V gene are DFQATT and SNEGSKA (reference sequence). The CDR3 length is 11 residues. CDR3 nucleotides: TGCAGTGCTTACCGGGCCTACGAGCAGTACTTC. Protein product: CSAYRAYEQYF.

The V and J genes are TRBV4-3 and TRBJ1-5, with D tentatively TRBD1 (5 bases). CDR1 and CDR2 (germline): LGHNA, YSLEER. Trimming removed 0 bases from V and 7 bases from J, with 16 bases in between. The CDR3 consists of 16 residues. DNA for the CDR3: TGCGCCAGCAGCCAAGAGTTTGGCAGGGCAAGCCAGCCCCAGCATTTT. Its protein is CASSQEFGRASQPQHF.

The gene calls are TRBV5-6 and TRBJ1-2; 10 bases fit TRBD1. The germline V gene has CDR1 SGHDT and CDR2 YYEEEE. V shed 2 bases, J shed 5 bases, and the junction held 9 bases outside the gene matches. The CDR3 covers 16 residues. DNA for the CDR3: TGTGCCAGCAGCTTAGGGACCGGGACAGGGGTGTATGGCTACACCTTC. It specifies CASSLGTGTGVYGYTF.

J is TRBJ2-7 and V is TRBV12-3 or TRBV12-4; TRBD1 is a possible D gene (6 bases). The germline V and J ends were trimmed by 6 bases and 5 bases, with 8 bases remaining between them. This CDR3 comprises 11 residues. The CDR3 DNA reads as TGTGCCAGCAGGGACAGCCACGAGCAGTACTTC. Translated: CASRDSHEQYF.

This rearrangement joins TRBV28 to TRBJ2-5; perhaps TRBD2 as D (6 bases). The V gene lost 4 bases and the J gene lost 2 bases, with 17 bases spanning the gap. Germline values: CDR1 MDHEN, CDR2 SYDVKM. The CDR3 covers 16 residues. As DNA, the CDR3 is TGTGCCAGCAGTTCCGTGTTTGTAGCGGAGCAAGAGACCCAGTACTTC. Translation: CASSSVFVAEQETQYF. The whole variable domain, remainder taken from reference TRBV28 and TRBJ2-5, is DVKVTQSSRYLVKRTGEKVFLECVQDMDHENMFWYRQDPGLGLRLIYFSYDVKMKEKGDIPEGYSVSREKKERFSLILESASTNQTSMYLCASSSVFVAEQETQYFGPGTRLLVL.

J is TRBJ2-7 and V is TRBV7-8; possible D gene TRBD1, 6 bases. Trimming took off 2 bases at V and 4 bases at J, with 12 bases between the two ends. CDR3 length equals 14 residues. Germline CDR1 is SGHVS and CDR2 is FQNEAQ. This CDR3 is CASSLSDSRYEQYF. The CDR3 DNA follows: TGTGCCAGCAGCTTATCGGACAGCCGGTACGAGCAGTACTTC. The full variable domain, completed using reference TRBV7-8 and TRBJ2-7, is GAGVSQSPRYKVAKRGQDVALRCDPISGHVSLFWYQQALGQGPEFLTYFQNEAQLDKSGLPSDRFFAERPEGSVSTLKIQRTQQEDSAVYLCASSLSDSRYEQYFGPGTRLTVT.

The chain employs TRBV20-1 and TRBJ2-7, with 8 positions matching TRBD2. In germline, CDR1 is DFQATT, CDR2 SNEGSKA (reference sequence). The CDR3 runs 13 residues. With V trimmed by 3 bases and J by 2 bases, 3 bases remained unmatched. DNA for the CDR3: TGCAGTGCTAGTGTTAGCGGGACCTACGAGCAGTACTTC. As protein: CSASVSGTYEQYF.

The chain uses TRBV4-2 and TRBJ2-7; 8 bases are shared with TRBD2. The CDR3 length is 14 residues. V dropped 1 base and J dropped 3; count of bases not matched to a gene: 2. Germline CDR1 reads LGHNA; CDR2 reads YNFKEQ. CDR3 sequence: CASSQASGLYEQYF. The CDR3 DNA follows: TGTGCCAGCAGCCAAGCTAGCGGGCTCTACGAGCAGTACTTC.

This rearrangement joins TRBV4-2 to TRBJ2-1; TRBD1 agrees at 7 bases. The CDR3 has 14 amino acids. With 2 bases clipped from V and 9 bases from J, the junction kept 7 bases outside the gene matches. Per germline, CDR1 LGHNA and CDR2 YNFKEQ. The DNA of the CDR3 is TGTGCCAGCAGCCAATCCAGGGGGTTGGGTGAGCAGTTCTTC. Its protein is CASSQSRGLGEQFF.

A few counts support this clone. V and J are TRBV5-4 and TRBJ1-6; D gene ambiguous. The CDR3 length is 16 residues. CDR1 is SGHNT and CDR2 is YYREEE in the germline V gene (reference sequence). V was shortened by 0 bases and J by 0 bases, with 7 bases between the two germline ends. CDR3 DNA: TGTGCCAGCAGCTTGGCTGGGAGCTCCTATAATTCACCCCTCCACTTT. Its translation: CASSLAGSSYNSPLHF.

The chain joins TRBV10-3 to TRBJ2-1; 11 bases line up with TRBD2. The CDR3 contains 15 residues. CDR1 is ENHRY and CDR2 is SYGVKD in the germline V gene. The junction had 5 bases not matched to a gene; V was cut back by 4 bases and J by 6 bases. The CDR3 nucleotides are TGTGCCATCAGTGGGCTAGCGGGAGGTCCCAATGAGCAGTTCTTC. Translating it yields CAISGLAGGPNEQFF.

The J gene is TRBJ2-1, the V gene TRBV27, with 8 bases matching TRBD1. Germline V gene sequence: CDR1 MNHEY, CDR2 SMNVEV (reference sequence). CDR3 length equals 14 residues. The J segment lost 7 bases and the V segment lost 6 bases, leaving 8 bases of the junction unmatched. CDR3 in amino acids: CASSMGDRTNEQFF. CDR3 DNA: TGTGCCAGCAGCATGGGGGACAGGACTAATGAGCAGTTCTTC.

The rearrangement joins TRBV6-6 to TRBJ2-7; no definite D call. V was cut by 2 bases and J by 3 bases, with 11 bases left in between. The CDR3 runs 14 residues. CDR1 is MNHNY and CDR2 is SVGAGI in the germline V gene (reference sequence). This chain's CDR3 is CASSYGQAIYEQYF. CDR3 bases: TGTGCCAGCAGTTACGGGCAGGCAATCTACGAGCAGTACTTC.

The rearrangement joins TRBV28 to TRBJ1-6; possibly TRBD1 for D (6 bases). The CDR3 has 12 amino acids. The germline V gene has CDR1 MDHEN and CDR2 SYDVKM. Between the trimmed V and J ends, which lost 7 bases and 6 bases, there was a span of 7 bases. The CDR3 DNA follows: TGTGCCAGCAAACAGGGTAATTCACCCCTCCACTTT. It specifies CASKQGNSPLHF.

J is TRBJ2-2 and V is TRBV6-2 or TRBV6-3; no definite D call. Trimming left V 2 bases short and J 3 bases short, with 7 bases between. Germline V lookup: CDR1 MNHEY, CDR2 SVGEGT. The CDR3 length is 14 residues. As DNA, the CDR3 is TGTGCCAGCAGTTACGATGCGGACACCGGGGAGCTGTTTTTT. This codes for CASSYDADTGELFF.

The table lists this clone with a few counts. The J gene is TRBJ2-7, the V gene TRBV6-2 or TRBV6-3; D unclear. This CDR3 has 13 residues. CDR1 is MNHEY, CDR2 SVGEGT, per germline. V shed 6 bases and J shed 2 bases, with 11 bases lying between them. CDR3 protein: CASSGTNPYEQYF. The CDR3 nucleotides read TGTGCCAGCAGCGGCACGAATCCCTACGAGCAGTACTTC.

The V call is TRBV11-2, the J call TRBJ2-1, with 7 bases aligning to TRBD1. The J segment lost 14 bases and the V segment lost 4 bases, leaving 5 bases of the junction unmatched. From germline, CDR1 is SGHAT and CDR2 FQNNGV. This CDR3 contains 11 residues. The CDR3 sequence is CASSSGTVEFF. The CDR3 bases are TGTGCCAGCAGCTCCGGGACAGTGGAGTTCTTC.

The chain combines TRBV24-1 with TRBJ1-5; D gene unclear. The CDR3 sequence is 16 residues long. Germline CDR1 reads KGHDR; CDR2 reads SFDVKD. Trimming removed 9 bases from V and 0 bases from J, with 17 bases in between. The CDR3 DNA is TGTGCCACCGTTTCGAGAGAATTTTATAGCAATCAGCCCCAGCATTTT. Translating gives CATVSREFYSNQPQHF.

The CDR3 loop is CASSPYGYSGNTIYF. In nucleotides, the CDR3 is TGTGCCAGCAGCCCCTACGGTTACTCTGGAAACACCATATATTTT. The chain combines TRBV4-2 with TRBJ1-3; D is ambiguous. The germline V and J ends were trimmed by 4 bases and 0 bases, with 10 bases remaining between them. CDR1 LGHNA and CDR2 YNFKEQ come from the germline V gene. The CDR3 length is 15 residues.

A few counts support this clone. This chain joins TRBV2 and TRBJ1-2; D call uncertain. V lost 3 bases and J 2 bases, leaving 16 bases between the germline ends. This CDR3 is built from 16 residues. From germline, CDR1 is SNHLY and CDR2 FYNNEI. The CDR3 reads CASSERIQASNYGYTF. The DNA for the CDR3 is TGTGCCAGCAGTGAGAGGATACAAGCCTCAAACTATGGCTACACCTTC.

This sequence joins TRBV4-1 and TRBJ2-3; D might be TRBD2 (5 bases). The V end lost 0 bases, the J end lost 8 bases, and 18 bases lay between the germline ends. Germline V lookup: CDR1 MGHRA, CDR2 YSYEKL. The CDR3 runs 16 residues. The CDR3 region has the DNA TGCGCCAGCAGCCAAGACGGGCCTGGAGGTCTAAGTACGCAGTATTTT. Translation gives CASSQDGPGGLSTQYF.